This T cell receptor (beta chain) emerged from a study of T cells expressing NK-cell markers. The wider study: Sorted CD3+CD56-NKG2C+, CD3+CD56+NKG2C- and CD3+CD56+NKG2C+ T cells were the source of the TCR beta repertoires. Study-level points and caveats: NKG2C+ dominant clonotypes from 5 to 7 donors made up about 1.0-7.5% of CD8+ T cells.

A note on this clonotype: Its antigen is unidentified.

TCRdb reworked the 5' RACE reads into one entry per CDR3 protein, no DNA. The listing records 150,000 to 180,000 distinct CDR3 sequences. The germline gives CDR1 SGHDN, CDR2 FVKESK. The CDR3 loop spans 12 amino acids. The sequenced sample consisted of blood T cells: a sorted CD56 or NKG2C T cell subset, CD4+ or CD8+ T cells, or bulk PBMC T cells (not recorded which). This chain uses TRBV14 with TRBJ2-1. This TCR derives from a woman between 50 and 59 years old in good health. The CDR3 sequence is CASSQSVFEQFF.